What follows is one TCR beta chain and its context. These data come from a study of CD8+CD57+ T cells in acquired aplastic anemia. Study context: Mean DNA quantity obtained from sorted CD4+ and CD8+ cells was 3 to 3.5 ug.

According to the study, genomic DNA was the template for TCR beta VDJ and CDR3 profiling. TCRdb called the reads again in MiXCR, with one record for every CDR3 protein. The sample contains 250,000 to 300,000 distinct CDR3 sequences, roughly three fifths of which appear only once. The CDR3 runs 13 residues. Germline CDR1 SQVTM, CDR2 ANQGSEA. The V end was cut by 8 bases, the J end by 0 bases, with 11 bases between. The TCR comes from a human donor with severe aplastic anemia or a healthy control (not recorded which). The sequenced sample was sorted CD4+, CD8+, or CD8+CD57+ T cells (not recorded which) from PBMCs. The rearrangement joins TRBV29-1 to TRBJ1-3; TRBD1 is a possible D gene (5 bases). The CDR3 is CSFRGTSGNTIYF. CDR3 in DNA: TGCAGCTTTAGGGGAACCTCTGGAAACACCATATATTTT.